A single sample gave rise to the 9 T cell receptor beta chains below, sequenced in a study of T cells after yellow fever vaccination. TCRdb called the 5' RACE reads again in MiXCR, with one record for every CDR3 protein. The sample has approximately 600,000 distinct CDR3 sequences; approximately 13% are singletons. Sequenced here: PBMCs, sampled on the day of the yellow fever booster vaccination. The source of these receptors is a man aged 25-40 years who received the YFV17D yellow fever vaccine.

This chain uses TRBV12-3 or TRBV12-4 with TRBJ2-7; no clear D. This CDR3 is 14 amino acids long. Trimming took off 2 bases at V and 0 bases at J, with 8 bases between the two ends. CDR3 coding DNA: TGTGCCAGCAGTTTACGTCCCTGCTCCTACGAGCAGTACTTC. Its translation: CASSLRPCSYEQYF.

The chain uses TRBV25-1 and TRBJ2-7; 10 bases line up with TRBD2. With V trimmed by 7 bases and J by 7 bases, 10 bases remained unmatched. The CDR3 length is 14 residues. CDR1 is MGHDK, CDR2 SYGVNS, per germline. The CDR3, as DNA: TGTGCCAGCAAGGGGCTAGCGGGAGCGGGGGAGCAGTACTTC. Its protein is CASKGLAGAGEQYF.

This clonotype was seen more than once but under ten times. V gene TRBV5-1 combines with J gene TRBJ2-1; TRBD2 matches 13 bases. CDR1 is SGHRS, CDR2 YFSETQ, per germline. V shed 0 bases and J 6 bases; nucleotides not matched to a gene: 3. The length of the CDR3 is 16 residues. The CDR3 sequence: CASSLGTSGRVNEQFF. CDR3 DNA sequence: TGCGCCAGCAGCTTGGGGACTAGCGGGAGAGTCAATGAGCAGTTCTTC. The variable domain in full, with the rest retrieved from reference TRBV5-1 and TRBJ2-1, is KAGVTQTPRYLIKTRGQQVTLSCSPISGHRSVSWYQQTPGQGLQFLFEYFSETQRNKGNFPGRFSGRQFSNSRSEMNVSTLELGDSALYLCASSLGTSGRVNEQFFGPGTRLTVL.

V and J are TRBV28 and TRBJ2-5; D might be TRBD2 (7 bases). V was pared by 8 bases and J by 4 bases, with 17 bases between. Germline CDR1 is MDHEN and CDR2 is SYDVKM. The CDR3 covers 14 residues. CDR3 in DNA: TGTGCCAGCTCATTAGGGGGGGCCCCAGAGACCCAGTACTTC. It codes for CASSLGGAPETQYF.

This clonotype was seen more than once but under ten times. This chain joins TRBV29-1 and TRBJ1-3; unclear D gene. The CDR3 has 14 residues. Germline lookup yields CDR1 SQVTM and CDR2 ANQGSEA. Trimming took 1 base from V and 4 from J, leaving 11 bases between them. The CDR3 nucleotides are TGCAGCGTTGAAGTTGGAGGGATAGGAAACACCATATATTTT. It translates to CSVEVGGIGNTIYF.

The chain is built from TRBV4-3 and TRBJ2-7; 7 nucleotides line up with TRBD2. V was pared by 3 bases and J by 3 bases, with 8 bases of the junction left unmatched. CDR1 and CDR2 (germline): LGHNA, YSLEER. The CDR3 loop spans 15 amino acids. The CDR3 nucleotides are TGCGCCAGCAGCCATGGAAGCGGGACCGTCTACGAGCAGTACTTC. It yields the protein CASSHGSGTVYEQYF.

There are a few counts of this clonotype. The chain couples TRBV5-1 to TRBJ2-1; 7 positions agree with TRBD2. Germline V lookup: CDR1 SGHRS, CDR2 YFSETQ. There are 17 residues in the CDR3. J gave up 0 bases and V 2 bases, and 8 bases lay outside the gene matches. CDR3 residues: CASSFSVAGSSYNEQFF. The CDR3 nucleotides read TGCGCCAGCAGCTTTTCCGTAGCGGGCAGCTCCTACAATGAGCAGTTCTTC.

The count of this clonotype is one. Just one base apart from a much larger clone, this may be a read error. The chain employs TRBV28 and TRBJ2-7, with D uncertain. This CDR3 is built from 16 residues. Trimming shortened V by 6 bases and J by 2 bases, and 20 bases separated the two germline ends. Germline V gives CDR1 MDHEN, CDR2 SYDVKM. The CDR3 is CASRGSRNPNAYEQYF. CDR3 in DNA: TGTGCCAGCAGGGGGTCCAGAAACCCAAATGCCTACGAGCAGTACTTC.

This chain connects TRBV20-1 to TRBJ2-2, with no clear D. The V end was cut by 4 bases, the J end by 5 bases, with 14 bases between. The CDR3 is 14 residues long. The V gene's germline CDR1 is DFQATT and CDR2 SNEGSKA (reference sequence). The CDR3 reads CSAMVAGETGELFF. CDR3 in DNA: TGCAGTGCTATGGTGGCAGGTGAAACCGGGGAGCTGTTTTTT.